Shown below are 32 T cell receptor beta chains from a single sample sequenced in a study of human T cells and chemical hapten exposure. TCRdb itself ran the RACE reads through MiXCR, one entry per CDR3 protein. The data contain about 270,000 distinct CDR3 sequences, over 7.5% of them singletons. Time point here: pre-sensitization, week 0. Treatment: therapeutic diphenylcyclopropenone sensitization with weekly scalp DPC. This specimen was whole blood, taken in connection with sensitization to the hapten diphenylcyclopropenone (DPC). The receptors originated from a man aged 18 to 29 with alopecia areata. Some clones in this sample may be carry-over from other donors' samples.

This clonotype has a handful of counts. The chain joins TRBV7-4 to TRBJ1-4; 7 bases align to TRBD1. CDR3 length equals 14 residues. V was pared by 5 bases and J by 6 bases, with 6 bases of the junction left unmatched. The germline CDR1 and CDR2 sequences are SGHVT and SQSDAQ. The CDR3 DNA reads as TGTGCCAGCAGCGCAGACAGGGTGGATGAAAAACTGTTTTTT. It yields the protein CASSADRVDEKLFF. The complete variable domain, with remaining parts taken from reference TRBV7-4 and TRBJ1-4, reads GAGVSQSPRYKVAKRGRDVALRCDSISGHVTLYWYRQTLGQGSEVLTYSQSDAQRDKSGRPSGRFSAERPERSVSTLKIQRTEQGDSAVYLCASSADRVDEKLFFGSGTQLSVL.

The chain joins TRBV7-9 to TRBJ2-1; tentatively, D is TRBD2 (6 bases). V lost 4 bases and J 14 bases, leaving 15 bases between the germline ends. The length of the CDR3 is 12 residues. Germline V gene sequence: CDR1 SEHNR, CDR2 FQNEAQ (reference sequence). The CDR3 loop is CASSWGDSREFF. The CDR3 coding sequence is TGTGCCAGCAGCTGGGGGGACTCCCGGGAGTTCTTC.

This chain joins TRBV5-1 and TRBJ2-7, with 10 bases identical to TRBD1. Per germline, CDR1 SGHRS and CDR2 YFSETQ. V lost 0 bases and J lost 3; bases outside the gene matches: 12. The CDR3 extends over 18 amino acids. CDR3 DNA sequence: TGCGCCAGCAGCTTGGTCCCGGGACAGGGGAAGCGCTACTACGAGCAGTACTTC. This translates into CASSLVPGQGKRYYEQYF.

This clonotype was seen a handful of times. DNA for the CDR3: TGCGCCAGCAGCCAAGAGGAGGGAGCGGCCCAGTACTTC. This sequence encodes CASSQEEGAAQYF. The chain joins TRBV4-3 to TRBJ2-5, with D tentatively TRBD2 (6 bases). The CDR3 runs 13 residues. CDR1 and CDR2 (germline): LGHNA, YSLEER. Between the trimmed V and J ends, which lost 0 bases and 9 bases, there was a span of 11 bases.

This clonotype was seen a handful of times. The rearrangement uses TRBV29-1 and TRBJ2-7; TRBD1 might be the D (6 bases). Trimming removed 1 base from V and 7 bases from J, with 29 bases in between. The length of the CDR3 is 18 residues. CDR1 SQVTM and CDR2 ANQGSEA come from the germline V gene. In nucleotides, the CDR3 is TGCAGCGTTGAAGGGAATCGCGTTCGGGACATTCCCTTTCGGGAGCAGTACTTC. Protein product: CSVEGNRVRDIPFREQYF.

The chain couples TRBV27 to TRBJ1-1; the D gene is possibly TRBD1 (5 bases). Per germline, CDR1 MNHEY and CDR2 SMNVEV (reference sequence). V lost 2 bases to trimming and J lost 1 base, with 14 bases between them. The length of the CDR3 is 16 residues. In nucleotides, the CDR3 is TGTGCCAGCAGTTTAAGATGGGATAGGGGGAACACTGAAGCTTTCTTT. Translated, it gives CASSLRWDRGNTEAFF.

This clonotype was recorded many times. V and J are TRBV27 and TRBJ1-6, with D possibly being TRBD1 (5 bases). Trimming took off 3 bases at V and 6 bases at J, with 15 bases between the two ends. The CDR3 consists of 16 residues. CDR1 is MNHEY and CDR2 is SMNVEV in the germline V gene (reference sequence). CDR3 residues: CASSFTGGRGNSPLHF. As DNA, the CDR3 is TGTGCCAGCAGTTTTACCGGGGGAAGGGGTAATTCACCCCTCCACTTT.

The chain links TRBV28 to TRBJ2-7, with no clear D. The CDR3 is 12 amino acids. CDR1 MDHEN and CDR2 SYDVKM come from the germline V gene. Trimming left V 7 bases short and J 3 bases short, with 10 bases between. CDR3 loop: CASTHSYYEQYF. In DNA form, the CDR3 reads TGTGCCAGCACGCATTCCTACTACGAGCAGTACTTC.

The genes are TRBV12-5 and TRBJ1-1, with no clear D. The length of the CDR3 is 14 residues. Looked up from germline, CDR1 is LGHNT and CDR2 is FRNRAP. V lost 3 bases to trimming and J lost 2 bases, with 10 bases between them. CDR3 bases: TGTGCTAGTGGTTTTCCAGTTATAAACACTGAAGCTTTCTTT. Translation gives CASGFPVINTEAFF.

Many counts were recorded for this clonotype. This chain joins TRBV6-2 or TRBV6-3 and TRBJ1-5; no definite D call. V was pared by 3 bases and J by 3 bases, with 15 bases between. Germline CDR1 MNHEY, CDR2 SVGEGT. CDR3 size: 16 residues. The CDR3 protein is CASSYIGRYDNQPQHF. The CDR3 coding sequence is TGTGCCAGCAGTTATATCGGACGGTACGACAATCAGCCCCAGCATTTT.

This clonotype was seen a handful of times. The gene calls are TRBV20-1 and TRBJ2-3; 9 positions match TRBD1. CDR1 is DFQATT and CDR2 is SNEGSKA in the germline V gene (reference sequence). Trimming removed 5 bases from V and 3 bases from J; junction bases left unmatched: 12. The CDR3 totals 16 residues. In DNA form, the CDR3 reads TGCAGTGCTGCTTCTACCGGGACAGGGTTAACAGATACGCAGTATTTT. Translation: CSAASTGTGLTDTQYF.

This clonotype was seen a handful of times. The chain couples TRBV4-1 to TRBJ2-3; D unresolved. This CDR3 region has 16 residues. From germline, CDR1 is MGHRA and CDR2 YSYEKL. Deletions cut 0 bases from V and 0 bases from J, with 10 bases between. The CDR3 spells CASSQDRRASTDTQYF. DNA of the CDR3: TGCGCCAGCAGCCAAGACCGCAGAGCTAGCACAGATACGCAGTATTTT.

Only a few counts were recorded for this clonotype. The V call is TRBV11-2, the J call TRBJ1-6; 7 bases match TRBD1. The CDR3 extends over 15 amino acids. V shed 3 bases and J 6 bases; nucleotides not matched to a gene: 5. Germline CDR1 is SGHAT and CDR2 is FQNNGV. In DNA form, the CDR3 reads TGTGCCAGCAGCTTGTTGGGACAGTTTAATTCACCCCTCCACTTT. Encoded protein: CASSLLGQFNSPLHF.

This clonotype was observed a few times. The gene calls are TRBV15 and TRBJ2-3; TRBD1 aligns across 12 bases. Germline CDR1 and CDR2: LNHNV and YYDKDF (reference sequence). This CDR3 is 15 amino acids long. J was trimmed by 4 bases and V by 3 bases; bases with no gene match: 2. CDR3 in DNA: TGTGCCACCAGCAGTGGGACAGGGGGCGCAGATACGCAGTATTTT. Translating gives CATSSGTGGADTQYF.

Many counts were recorded for this clonotype. This chain connects TRBV7-9 to TRBJ2-5; D call uncertain. The germline V and J ends were trimmed by 2 bases and 2 bases, with 9 bases remaining between them. CDR1 and CDR2 from the germline V gene are SEHNR and FQNEAQ (reference sequence). The CDR3 runs to 14 residues. The CDR3 spells CASSLMELQETQYF. The DNA for the CDR3 is TGTGCCAGCAGCTTAATGGAACTTCAAGAGACCCAGTACTTC.

At least ten counts were recorded for this clonotype. The CDR3 region has the DNA TGTGCCATCAGTGAGTCTCACAGGGGAAGCTCTGGGGCCAACGTCCTGACTTTC. It yields the protein CAISESHRGSSGANVLTF. The rearrangement uses TRBV10-3 and TRBJ2-6, with 7 bases lining up with TRBD1. The CDR3 is 18 amino acids. Germline V gene data show CDR1 as ENHRY and CDR2 as SYGVKD. The junction had 5 bases not matched to a gene; V was cut back by 0 bases and J by 0 bases.

This clonotype was found many times. CDR3 coding DNA: TGTGCCACCAGTGAACACGGGACAGATAAACTGTTTTTT. Its protein is CATSEHGTDKLFF. The rearrangement links TRBV24-1 to TRBJ1-4; 7 nucleotides line up with TRBD1. The V and J ends lost 4 bases and 11 bases, in that order; junction bases with no gene match: 6. CDR1 KGHDR and CDR2 SFDVKD come from the germline V gene. The CDR3 spans 13 residues.

This clonotype was seen a handful of times. The V and J genes are TRBV7-3 and TRBJ1-1; D is unresolved. Trimming left V 0 bases short and J 2 bases short, with 10 bases between. Germline V lookup: CDR1 SGHTA, CDR2 FQGTGA. The CDR3 covers 15 residues. Here the CDR3 DNA reads TGTGCCAGCAGCTTAACCCCGGCGGACAACACTGAAGCTTTCTTT. Encoded protein: CASSLTPADNTEAFF. Drawing the rest from reference TRBV7-3 and TRBJ1-1, the complete variable domain is GAGVSQTPSNKVTEKGKYVELRCDPISGHTALYWYRQSLGQGPEFLIYFQGTGAADDSGLPNDRFFAVRPEGSVSTLKIQRTERGDSAVYLCASSLTPADNTEAFFGQGTRLTVV.

This clonotype was picked up a small number of times. J is TRBJ2-3 and V is TRBV29-1, with 9 bases lining up with TRBD2. J lost 0 bases, V lost 3 bases, and 7 bases had no gene match. Germline loops: CDR1 SQVTM, CDR2 ANQGSEA. The CDR3 has 16 amino acids. This chain's CDR3 is CSVDVSGRASTDTQYF. In nucleotides, the CDR3 is TGCAGCGTTGACGTTAGCGGGAGAGCCAGCACAGATACGCAGTATTTT.

In its sample, this clonotype was seen many times. The genes are TRBV27 and TRBJ2-5; TRBD1 is a possible D gene (6 bases). Germline V gives CDR1 MNHEY, CDR2 SMNVEV (reference sequence). Between the trimmed V and J ends, which lost 6 bases and 3 bases, there was a span of 20 bases. The CDR3 is made up of 16 amino acids. CDR3 residues: CASSQGMALGEETQYF. The CDR3 DNA follows: TGTGCCAGCAGCCAGGGGATGGCCCTGGGAGAAGAGACCCAGTACTTC.

In its sample, this clonotype was seen a few times. V is TRBV4-1 and J is TRBJ2-4; possibly TRBD2 for D (6 bases). Germline V gene sequence: CDR1 MGHRA, CDR2 YSYEKL. This CDR3 spans 17 amino acids. V dropped 0 bases and J dropped 1 base, with 13 bases sitting between them. CDR3 bases: TGCGCCAGCAGCCAAGAGTGGCGGGACTCGGCCAAAAACATTCAGTACTTC. Its translation: CASSQEWRDSAKNIQYF.

This clonotype was counted only a few times. J is TRBJ1-2 and V is TRBV5-1; 7 positions match TRBD1. Germline assignment: CDR1 SGHRS and CDR2 YFSETQ. The CDR3 is 15 amino acids. With V trimmed by 5 bases and J by 6 bases, 13 bases remained unmatched. The DNA of the CDR3 is TGCGCCAGCAGTACCAGGGGGGGCGCCGAGAATGGCTACACCTTC. Translation gives CASSTRGGAENGYTF.

The table lists this clonotype with a few counts. This chain links TRBV3-1 with TRBJ2-1, with 8 bases identical to TRBD2. The CDR3 extends over 15 amino acids. The ends lost 0 bases at V and 5 bases at J; junction bases unmatched: 3. From germline, CDR1 is LGHDT and CDR2 YNNKEL (reference sequence). CDR3 amino acids: CASSQDGTRDNEQFF. The CDR3 DNA sequence: TGTGCCAGCAGCCAAGATGGGACTAGGGACAATGAGCAGTTCTTC.

This clonotype was detected a few times. The chain joins TRBV5-5 to TRBJ1-5, with unresolved D. The CDR3 contains 14 residues. Germline lookup yields CDR1 SGHKS and CDR2 YYEKEE (reference sequence). The V end was cut by 2 bases, the J end by 6 bases, with 12 bases between. Here the CDR3 DNA reads TGTGCCAGCAGCTTCGTGACCGCCGGTCAGCCCCAGCATTTT. Its translation: CASSFVTAGQPQHF.

This clonotype was found many times. V and J are TRBV6-2 or TRBV6-3 and TRBJ1-6; no firm D call. V was shortened by 6 bases and J by 0 bases, with 3 bases between the two germline ends. Germline assignment: CDR1 MNHEY and CDR2 SVGEGT. The CDR3 sequence is 13 residues long. The DNA of the CDR3 is TGTGCCAGCAGGAGCTCCTATAATTCACCCCTCCACTTT. Encoded protein: CASRSSYNSPLHF.

This sequence joins TRBV5-5 and TRBJ1-2; the D gene is possibly TRBD1 (5 bases). V was trimmed by 0 bases and J by 7 bases, leaving 13 bases between them. Germline CDR1 is SGHKS and CDR2 is YYEKEE (reference sequence). The CDR3 contains 14 residues. This chain's CDR3 is CASSLGGERGGYTF. CDR3 nucleotide sequence: TGTGCCAGCAGCTTGGGAGGGGAGAGGGGTGGCTACACCTTC.

This rearrangement joins TRBV5-5 to TRBJ2-7, with D perhaps TRBD2 (6 bases). The CDR3 has 16 residues. Germline V gene sequence: CDR1 SGHKS, CDR2 YYEKEE (reference sequence). V was trimmed by 3 bases and J by 1 base, leaving 17 bases between them. DNA for the CDR3: TGTGCCAGCAGCTCCTCCCGCGGGACGGCTTCCTACGAGCAGTACGTC. Encoded protein: CASSSSRGTASYEQYV.

V gene TRBV5-1 combines with J gene TRBJ2-3, with 7 bases matching TRBD2. The germline V gene encodes CDR1 SGHRS and CDR2 YFSETQ. The junction had 3 bases not matched to a gene; V was cut back by 0 bases and J by 5 bases. This CDR3 region has 14 residues. The CDR3 region has the DNA TGCGCCAGCAGCTTGGGACTAGCAAGAGATACGCAGTATTTT. Translation gives CASSLGLARDTQYF. Drawing the rest from reference TRBV5-1 and TRBJ2-3, the complete variable domain is KAGVTQTPRYLIKTRGQQVTLSCSPISGHRSVSWYQQTPGQGLQFLFEYFSETQRNKGNFPGRFSGRQFSNSRSEMNVSTLELGDSALYLCASSLGLARDTQYFGPGTRLTVL.

The V gene is TRBV7-8, the J gene TRBJ2-3; D uncertain. Germline CDR1 SGHVS, CDR2 FQNEAQ. V dropped 5 bases and J dropped 0 bases, with 15 bases sitting between them. This CDR3 has 16 amino acids. The CDR3 spells CASSPLSAASTDTQYF. The DNA of the CDR3 is TGTGCCAGCAGCCCCCTCAGCGCTGCTAGCACAGATACGCAGTATTTT.

This clonotype has more than one count but fewer than ten. The V gene is TRBV27, the J gene TRBJ1-5; D is unresolved. This CDR3 is built from 15 residues. Looked up from germline, CDR1 is MNHEY and CDR2 is SMNVEV (reference sequence). V was cut by 5 bases and J by 2 bases, with 13 bases left in between. The CDR3 DNA is TGTGCCAGCAGTACGAAAACTCGGGGCAATCAGCCCCAGCATTTT. This codes for CASSTKTRGNQPQHF.

This clonotype was detected a few times. This chain uses TRBV5-1 with TRBJ1-1; D uncertain. CDR1 is SGHRS and CDR2 is YFSETQ in the germline V gene. The CDR3 length is 16 residues. The ends were cut back, 1 base at V and 0 bases at J, with 13 bases in the middle. As DNA, the CDR3 is TGCGCCAGCAGCTTGATCGCAGACATCATGAACACTGAAGCTTTCTTT. Amino acid sequence: CASSLIADIMNTEAFF.

This chain connects TRBV12-5 to TRBJ2-7; TRBD1 aligns across 9 bases. With V trimmed by 1 base and J by 2 bases, 3 bases remained unmatched. The CDR3 runs 15 residues. Germline V gene sequence: CDR1 LGHNT, CDR2 FRNRAP. The chain's CDR3 is CASGLAGQGTYEQYV. In DNA, the CDR3 is TGTGCTAGTGGTTTGGCGGGACAGGGTACCTACGAGCAGTACGTC.